This T cell receptor (beta chain) stems from a study of vaccination and CD4 T cells after COVID-19. The sample's treatment: approximately nine-day PBMC culture with coronavirus spike peptide pools or control peptides (ViraFEST assay). The Oncomine TCR Beta short-read assay sequenced DNA from cultured CD4+ T cells. TCRdb called the PCR reads again in MiXCR, with one record for every CDR3 protein. The sample includes fewer than 15,000 distinct CDR3 sequences, approximately 51% of them seen just once. For this clonotype: Its target is unknown.

This TCR was recovered from a human donor who had recovered from COVID-19. Sample: CD4+ T cells from blood, cultured in vitro.

CDR3 sequence: CASSFNYRIYEQYF. Written as DNA, the CDR3 is TGTGCCAGCAGTTTCAATTACAGAATTTACGAGCAGTACTTC. The chain joins TRBV28 to TRBJ2-7; D unclear. V lost 3 bases and J 4 bases, leaving 13 bases between the germline ends. This CDR3 comprises 14 residues. Germline V gene sequence: CDR1 MDHEN, CDR2 SYDVKM.